This TCR beta chain was captured by sequencing in a study of blood T cell repertoires in COVID-19. In the study overall: The cDNA or gDNA used as material had been derived from T cells, B-cell-depleted T cells, or PBMCs.

This CDR3 region has 15 residues. Germline V gives CDR1 SGHNT, CDR2 YYREEE (reference sequence). With 2 bases clipped from V and 6 bases from J, the junction kept 4 bases outside the gene matches. The table came from immunoSEQ multiplex PCR; TCRdb's copy has only in-frame clones and leaves some out. The profile shows 50,000 or so clones, about four fifths of them singletons. This TCR derives from a man aged 60-69 years with active COVID-19. The rearrangement links TRBV5-4 to TRBJ2-1; 11 nucleotides agree with TRBD1. The sample was peripheral blood. The CDR3 sequence: CASSFGTGGGNEQFF. The CDR3, as DNA: TGTGCCAGCAGCTTCGGGACAGGGGGTGGCAATGAGCAGTTCTTC.